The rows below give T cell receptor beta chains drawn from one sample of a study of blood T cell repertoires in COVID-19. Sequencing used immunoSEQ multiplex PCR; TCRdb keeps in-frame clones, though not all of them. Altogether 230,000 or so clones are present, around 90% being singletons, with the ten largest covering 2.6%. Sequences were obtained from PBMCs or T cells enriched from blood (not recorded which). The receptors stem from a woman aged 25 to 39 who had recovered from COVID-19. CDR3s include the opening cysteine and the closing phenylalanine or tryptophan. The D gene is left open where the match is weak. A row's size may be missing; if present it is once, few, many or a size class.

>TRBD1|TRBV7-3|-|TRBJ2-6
TGTGCCAGCAGCTCCAACAGGGGTTTTGGGGCCAACGTCCTGACTTTC
CASSSNRGFGANVLTF
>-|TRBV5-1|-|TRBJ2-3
TGCGCCAGCAGCTTGGAGGCCGCCGGGACAGATACGCAGTATTTT
CASSLEAAGTDTQYF
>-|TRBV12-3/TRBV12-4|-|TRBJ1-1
TGTGCCAGCCAGGGGTACATGAACACTGAAGCTTTCTTT
CASQGYMNTEAFF
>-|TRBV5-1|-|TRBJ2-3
TGCGCCAGCAGTTCGACAGGCGGGCCAGATACGCAGTATTTT
CASSSTGGPDTQYF
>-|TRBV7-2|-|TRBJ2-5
TGTGCCAGCAGCTTAGGGCTCCCCCCCGAGACCCAGTACTTC
CASSLGLPPETQYF
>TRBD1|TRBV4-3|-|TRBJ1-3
TGCGCCAGCAGCCCAGGGACAGGACCTGGAAACACCATATATTTT
CASSPGTGPGNTIYF
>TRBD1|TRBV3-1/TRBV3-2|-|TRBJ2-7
TGTGCCAGCAGCCCAGGACAGGGATCCTACGAGCAGTACTTC
CASSPGQGSYEQYF
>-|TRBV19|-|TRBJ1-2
TGTGCCAGTAGAACAGTCTATGGCTACACCTTC
CASRTVYGYTF
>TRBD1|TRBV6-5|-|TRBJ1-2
TGTGCCAGCAGTTACTGGGACAGGATATCTAACTATGGCTACACCTTC
CASSYWDRISNYGYTF
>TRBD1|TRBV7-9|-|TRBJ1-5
TGTGCCAGCAGCTCGACCAGGGGGGTAGGGGATCAGCCCCAGCATTTT
CASSSTRGVGDQPQHF
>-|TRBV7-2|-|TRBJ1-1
TGTGCCAGCAGCTTAGGAGACAGTATGATTGCTTTCTTT
CASSLGDSMIAFF
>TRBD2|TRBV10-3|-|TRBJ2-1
TGTGCCATCAGTGGGGGGGGGAACAGTGAGCAGTTCTTC
CAISGGGNSEQFF
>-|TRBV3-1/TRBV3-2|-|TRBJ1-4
TGTGCCAGCAGCTACAACTCGGGGAGTGAAAAACTGTTTTTT
CASSYNSGSEKLFF
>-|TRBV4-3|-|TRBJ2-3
TGCGCCAGCAGCCAGGACTACGGAAGGGGGCTAACAGATACGCAGTATTTT
CASSQDYGRGLTDTQYF
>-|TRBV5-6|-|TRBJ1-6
TGTGCCAGCAGCTTGGGAATCGGGTCACCCCTCCACTTT
CASSLGIGSPLHF
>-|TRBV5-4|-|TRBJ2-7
TGTGCCAGCAGCTTGGGGCCAGCGTCCTACGAGCAGTACTTC
CASSLGPASYEQYF
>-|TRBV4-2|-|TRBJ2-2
TGTGCCAGCAGCCAAGAGTACGGGAACACCGGGGAGCTGTTTTTT
CASSQEYGNTGELFF
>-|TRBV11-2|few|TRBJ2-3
TGTGCCAGCAGCACTCGGGGGGCCTACCCCACAGATACGCAGTATTTT
CASSTRGAYPTDTQYF
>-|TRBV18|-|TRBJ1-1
TGTGCCAGCTCCTCAGGAGGGAACAGTTGGACTGAAGCTTTCTTT
CASSSGGNSWTEAFF
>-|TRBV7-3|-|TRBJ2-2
TGTGCCAGCAGCGTCGACAGGCTCACCGGGGAGCTGTTTTTT
CASSVDRLTGELFF
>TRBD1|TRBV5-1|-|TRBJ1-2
TGCGCCAGCAGCTTGGGACAGGGGACCTATGGCTACACCTTC
CASSLGQGTYGYTF
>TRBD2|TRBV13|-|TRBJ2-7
TGTGCCAGCAGCCGCCTTGGGACTAGGGGCGAGCAGTACTTC
CASSRLGTRGEQYF
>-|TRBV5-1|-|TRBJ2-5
TGCGCCAGCAGCAGCAGGGGTGGCGAGACCCAGTACTTC
CASSSRGGETQYF
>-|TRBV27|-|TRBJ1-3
TGTGCCGGCAAGAGGGACTCTGGAAACACCATATATTTT
CAGKRDSGNTIYF
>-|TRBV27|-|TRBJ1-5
TGTGCCAGCAGTCCCGGACAGTTCGATCAGCCCCAGCATTTT
CASSPGQFDQPQHF
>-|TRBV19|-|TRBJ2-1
TGTGCCAGTAGTGACAGGTACAATGAGCAGTTCTTC
CASSDRYNEQFF
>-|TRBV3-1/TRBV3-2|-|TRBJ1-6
TGTGCCAGCAGCCAAGGGACTCATTCACCCCTCCACTTT
CASSQGTHSPLHF
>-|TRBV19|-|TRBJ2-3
TGTGCCAGTAACCAGGATCGCACAGATACGCAGTATTTT
CASNQDRTDTQYF
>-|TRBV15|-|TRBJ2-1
TGTGCCACCAGCAGAGATTTGTCGGGTGAGCAGTTCTTC
CATSRDLSGEQFF
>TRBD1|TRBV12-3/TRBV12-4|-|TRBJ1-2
TGTGCCAGCAGTTTGACAGGGGTGGGAGGCTACACCTTC
CASSLTGVGGYTF
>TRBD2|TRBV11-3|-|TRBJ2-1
TGTGCCAGCAGCCGGAGGAATCCCGGGACTAGCGGGGGGATGAGGAATGAGCAGTTCTTC
CASSRRNPGTSGGMRNEQFF
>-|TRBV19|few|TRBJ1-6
TGTGCCAGTACCGGTGGACTCTATAATTCACCCCTCCACTTT
CASTGGLYNSPLHF
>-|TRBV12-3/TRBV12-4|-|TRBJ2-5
TGTGCCTCCAGATTGGGGGGTCAAGAGACCCAGTACTTC
CASRLGGQETQYF
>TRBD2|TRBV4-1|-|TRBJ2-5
TGCGCCAGCAGCCGAGGACTAGCGGGGGGGGACCTCAGGGAGACCCAGTACTTC
CASSRGLAGGDLRETQYF
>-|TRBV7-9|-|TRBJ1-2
TGTGCCAGCAGATCAGACAGCGCGTATGGCTACACCTTC
CASRSDSAYGYTF
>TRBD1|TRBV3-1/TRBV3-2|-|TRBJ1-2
TGTGCCAGCAGCCAAGATGAGGGGACAGGGGGGCGTCCTAACTATGGCTACACCTTC
CASSQDEGTGGRPNYGYTF
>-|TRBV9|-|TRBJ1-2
TGTGCCAGCACCCCATCCGGGTCGGCTTTTAATGGCTACACCTTC
CASTPSGSAFNGYTF
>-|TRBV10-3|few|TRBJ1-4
TGTGCCATCAGTGAGTCTCCGGGTAATGAGAATGAAAAACTGTTTTTT
CAISESPGNENEKLFF
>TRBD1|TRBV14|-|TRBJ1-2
TGTGCCAGCAGCCCCGGGACAGCTAACTATGGCTACACCTTC
CASSPGTANYGYTF
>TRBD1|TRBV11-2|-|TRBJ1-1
TGTGCCAGCAGCCCTGGGACAGGGAGAGTGAACACTGAAGCTTTCTTT
CASSPGTGRVNTEAFF
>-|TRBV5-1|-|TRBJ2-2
TGCGCCAGCAGCTTGTTAGTTCCGAACACCGGGGAGCTGTTTTTT
CASSLLVPNTGELFF
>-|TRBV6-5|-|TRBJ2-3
TGTGCCAGCAGTTATGCGGGTCAGAGCACAGATACGCAGTATTTT
CASSYAGQSTDTQYF
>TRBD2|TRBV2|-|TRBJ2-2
TGTGCCAGCAGAAGGACTAGCGGGGACACCGGGGAGCTGTTTTTT
CASRRTSGDTGELFF
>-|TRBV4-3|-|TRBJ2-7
TGCGCCAGCAGCCGCTCCGGGACTCAACCCTACGAGCAGTACTTC
CASSRSGTQPYEQYF
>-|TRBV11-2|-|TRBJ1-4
TGTGCCAGCAGCCTGAGGGGGGGTATAGGGAATGAAAAACTGTTTTTT
CASSLRGGIGNEKLFF
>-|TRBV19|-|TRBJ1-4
TGTGCCAGTTCCACAGGTGAAATATATAATGAAAAACTGTTTTTT
CASSTGEIYNEKLFF
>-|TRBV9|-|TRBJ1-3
TGTGCCAGCAGCGAGAGCTCTGGAAACACCATATATTTT
CASSESSGNTIYF
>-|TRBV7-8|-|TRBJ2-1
TGTGCCAGCAGCTTAGTCTTCACTTACAATGAGCAGTTCTTC
CASSLVFTYNEQFF
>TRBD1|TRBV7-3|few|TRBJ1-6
TGTGCCAGCAGCGACCGGGACAGTGCAACATTT
CASSDRDSATF
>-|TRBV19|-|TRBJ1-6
TGTGCCAGTGCTACAGGCCCCGGTAATTCACCCCTCCACTTT
CASATGPGNSPLHF